The source of this T cell receptor beta chain is a study of CD8+CD57+ T cells in acquired aplastic anemia. Overall study context: Across the sorted CD4+ and CD8+ cells, DNA amounts averaged about 3.1 ug.

By flow cytometry, patients selected for sequencing had shown an expansion of CD8+CD57+ cells. The patients, all of them, had severe acquired aplastic anemia. Investigators profiled TCR beta VDJ and CDR3 from genomic DNA template. TCRdb reanalysed the reads using MiXCR and keeps one entry per CDR3 protein. The sample consists of 150,000 to 200,000 distinct CDR3 sequences, more than 40% of them appearing once. This clonotype came up many times. Germline CDR1 LNHNV, CDR2 YYDKDF (reference sequence). The CDR3 runs to 16 residues. The J segment lost 4 bases and the V segment lost 0 bases, leaving 5 bases of the junction unmatched.

This sequence was found in a human donor with aplastic anemia. The J gene is TRBJ1-5, the V gene TRBV15, with 8 nucleotides matching TRBD1. The sequenced material came from sorted CD4+, CD8+, or CD8+CD57+ T cells (not recorded which) from PBMCs. In DNA form, the CDR3 reads TGTGCCACCAGCAGAGACAGGGGGCTTTGGAATCAGCCCCAGCATTTT. Residues: CATSRDRGLWNQPQHF.